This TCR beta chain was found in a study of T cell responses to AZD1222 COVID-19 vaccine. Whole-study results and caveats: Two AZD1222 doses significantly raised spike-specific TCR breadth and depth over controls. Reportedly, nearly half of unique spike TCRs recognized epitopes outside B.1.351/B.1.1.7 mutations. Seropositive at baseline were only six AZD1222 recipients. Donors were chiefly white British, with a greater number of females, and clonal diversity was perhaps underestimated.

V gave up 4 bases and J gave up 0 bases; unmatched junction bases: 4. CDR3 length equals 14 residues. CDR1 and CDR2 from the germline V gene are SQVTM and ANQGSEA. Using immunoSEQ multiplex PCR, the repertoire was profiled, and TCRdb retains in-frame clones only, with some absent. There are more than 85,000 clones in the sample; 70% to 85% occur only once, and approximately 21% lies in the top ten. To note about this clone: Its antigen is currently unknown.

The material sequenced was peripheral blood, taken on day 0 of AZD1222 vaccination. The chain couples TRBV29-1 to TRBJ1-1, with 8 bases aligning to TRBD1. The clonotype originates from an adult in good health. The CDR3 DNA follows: TGCAGCGTTGGATCGGGACAGGTGAACACTGAAGCTTTCTTT. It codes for CSVGSGQVNTEAFF.